This TCR beta chain was sequenced for a study of blood T cell repertoires in COVID-19. Study overall: The United States, Italy and Spain supplied acute and convalescent COVID-19 samples. PBMCs, B-cell-depleted T cells, or T cells provided the cDNA or gDNA that made up the material.

This clone was seen only once. The assay was immunoSEQ multiplex PCR, and TCRdb's table has in-frame clones only and misses some. The sample yields some 150,000 clones, around 83% seen once. Researchers sorted participants into cohorts using their self-reported clinical history. The CDR3 is 15 residues long. Germline V CDR1 and CDR2: LGHNA, YSLEER. Losses at the gene ends were 2 bases for V and 4 bases for J; bases not matched to a gene: 5. The V gene is TRBV4-3, the J gene TRBJ1-2, with 9 bases identical to TRBD1. Specimen: PBMCs or T cells enriched from blood (not recorded which). This receptor was taken from a woman between 45 and 65 years old who had been exposed to COVID-19. CDR3 sequence (DNA): TGCGCCAGCAGCCAATTGGGACAGGGATTCTATGGCTACACCTTC. This codes for CASSQLGQGFYGYTF.